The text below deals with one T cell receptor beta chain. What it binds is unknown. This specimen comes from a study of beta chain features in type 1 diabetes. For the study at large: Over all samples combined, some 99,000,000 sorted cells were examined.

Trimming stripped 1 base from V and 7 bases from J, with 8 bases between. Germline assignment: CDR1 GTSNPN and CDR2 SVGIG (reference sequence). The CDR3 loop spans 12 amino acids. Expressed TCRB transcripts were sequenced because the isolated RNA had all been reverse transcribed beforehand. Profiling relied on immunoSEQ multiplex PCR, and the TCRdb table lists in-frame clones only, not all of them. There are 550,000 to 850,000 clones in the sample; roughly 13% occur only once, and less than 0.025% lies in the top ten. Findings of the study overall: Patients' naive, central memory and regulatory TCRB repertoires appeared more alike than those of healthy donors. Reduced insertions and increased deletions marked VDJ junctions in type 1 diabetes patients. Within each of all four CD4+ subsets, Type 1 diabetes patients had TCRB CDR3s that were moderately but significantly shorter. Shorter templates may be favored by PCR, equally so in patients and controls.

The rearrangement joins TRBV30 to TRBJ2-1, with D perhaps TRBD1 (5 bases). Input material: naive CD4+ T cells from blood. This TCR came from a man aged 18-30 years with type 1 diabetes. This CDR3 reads CAWSAQGNEQFF. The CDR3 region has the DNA TGTGCCTGGAGTGCCCAGGGAAATGAGCAGTTCTTC.